This TCR beta chain was sequenced in a study of blood T cell repertoires in COVID-19. Study-level background: Acute-phase and convalescent COVID-19 samples originated in the United States, Italy and Spain. In each case, the material was cDNA or gDNA derived from T cells, B-cell-depleted T cells, or PBMCs.

Recruits, aged about 18 to 95 years, lived in approximately 26 US areas. The method was immunoSEQ multiplex PCR; TCRdb's version includes in-frame clones alone and lacks a portion of them. Of about 220,000 clones listed, 88% are singletons. Germline CDR1 reads LNHDA; CDR2 reads SQIVND (reference sequence). The CDR3 totals 14 residues. Trimming took 10 bases from V and 3 from J; bases not matched to a gene: 11. The chain recombines TRBV19 with TRBJ2-5, with 7 nucleotides matching TRBD2. This TCR derives from a woman younger than 45 who had recovered from COVID-19. The sequenced material came from PBMCs or T cells enriched from blood (not recorded which). The CDR3 nucleotides are TGTGCCACCGGGGGGAGGACGACGAAAGAGACCCAGTACTTC. Translated, it gives CATGGRTTKETQYF.